This T cell receptor (beta chain) came from a study of CD8+ T cells in alopecia areata. Germline CDR1 and CDR2: MNHEY and SVGAGI. V gave up 6 bases and J gave up 0 bases, with 6 bases separating them. The CDR3 has 13 amino acids. Treatment in this sample: oral pan-JAK inhibitor, 5-10 mg twice daily. Extracted RNA was reverse transcribed into cDNA, the sequencing template. Data came from immunoSEQ multiplex PCR; TCRdb stores just in-frame clones and leaves some out. The data hold under 200,000 clones, with approximately 60% observed a single time. The clonotype originates from a human donor with alopecia areata. This chain uses TRBV6-5 with TRBJ2-1, with D maybe TRBD2 (6 bases). Sequencing was performed on CD4+ T cells sorted from blood, taken at week 24, from a patient treated with tofacitinib. DNA of the CDR3: TGTGCCAGCAGGACTAGCTCCTACAATGAGCAGTTCTTC. Translation gives CASRTSSYNEQFF.